This TCR beta chain was found in a study of shared clonotypes between healthy human individuals. Whole-study findings and limits: Generation of non-shared clonotypes was less probable than generation of clonotypes shared by all four donors. Of the naive CD4 clonotypes, about 5% were shared across a handful of donors. Sharing of clonotypes among donors was expected to vary with sequencing depth.

This clone was seen only once. What it binds is unknown. Researchers divided each subset's genomic DNA evenly across several immunoSEQ plates. Here immunoSEQ multiplex PCR was the method, and the copy in TCRdb shows in-frame clones only, minus some. The sample lists 2 million to 2.5 million clones; 90% to 96% were seen once. Sequencing was performed on naive CD4+ T cells sorted from blood. Subset given: CD45RA+ positively selected. This receptor was identified in a man younger than 30 in good health.

CDR3 nucleotide sequence: TGTGCCAGCACAAGGGAACAGGGGTTCTACGAGCAGTACTTC. It is translated as CASTREQGFYEQYF. This chain connects TRBV6-5 to TRBJ2-7; TRBD1 aligns across 7 bases. The V gene end was trimmed by 7 bases and the J gene end by 3 bases; junction bases not matched to a gene: 9. Germline CDR1 is MNHEY and CDR2 is SVGAGI. The CDR3 covers 14 residues.